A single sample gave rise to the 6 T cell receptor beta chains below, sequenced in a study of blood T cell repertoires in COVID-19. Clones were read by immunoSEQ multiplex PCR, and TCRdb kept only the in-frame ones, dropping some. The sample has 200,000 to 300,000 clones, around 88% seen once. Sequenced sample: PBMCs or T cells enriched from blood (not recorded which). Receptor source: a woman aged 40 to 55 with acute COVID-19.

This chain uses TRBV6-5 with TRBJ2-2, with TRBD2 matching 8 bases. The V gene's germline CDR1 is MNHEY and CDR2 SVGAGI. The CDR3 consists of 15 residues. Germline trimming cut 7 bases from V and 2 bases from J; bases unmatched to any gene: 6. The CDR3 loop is CASIKAGDNTGELFF. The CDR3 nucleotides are TGTGCCAGCATCAAAGCGGGAGACAACACCGGGGAGCTGTTTTTT.

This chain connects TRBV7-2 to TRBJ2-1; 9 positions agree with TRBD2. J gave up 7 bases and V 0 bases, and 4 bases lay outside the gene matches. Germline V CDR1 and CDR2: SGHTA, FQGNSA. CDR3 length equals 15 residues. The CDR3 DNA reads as TGTGCCAGCAGCTTAGCGGGCGGGAGGGTTAATGAGCAGTTCTTC. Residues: CASSLAGGRVNEQFF.

The CDR3 region has the DNA TGCAGCGAACTATTGGGCAATGAGCAGTTCTTC. Protein product: CSELLGNEQFF. The chain recombines TRBV29-1 with TRBJ2-1; no clear D. The germline gives CDR1 SQVTM, CDR2 ANQGSEA. The V and J ends lost 7 bases and 6 bases respectively, with 10 bases between them. The length of the CDR3 is 11 residues.

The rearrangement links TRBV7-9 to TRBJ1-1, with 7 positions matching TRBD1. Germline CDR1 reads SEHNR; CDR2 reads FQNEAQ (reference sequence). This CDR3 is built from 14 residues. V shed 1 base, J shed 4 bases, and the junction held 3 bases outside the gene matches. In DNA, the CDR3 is TGTGCCAGCAGCTTAGAGACAGGGAGCACTGAAGCTTTCTTT. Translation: CASSLETGSTEAFF.

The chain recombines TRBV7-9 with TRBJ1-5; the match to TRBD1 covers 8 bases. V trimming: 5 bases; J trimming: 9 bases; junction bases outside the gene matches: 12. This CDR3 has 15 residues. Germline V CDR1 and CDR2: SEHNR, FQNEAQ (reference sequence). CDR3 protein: CASSEGTGGARPQHF. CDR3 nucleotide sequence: TGTGCCAGCAGCGAGGGGACAGGAGGAGCTAGGCCCCAGCATTTT.

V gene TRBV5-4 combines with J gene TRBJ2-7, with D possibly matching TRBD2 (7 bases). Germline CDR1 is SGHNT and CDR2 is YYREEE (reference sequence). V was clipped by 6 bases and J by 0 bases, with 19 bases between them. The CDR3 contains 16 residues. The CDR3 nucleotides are TGTGCCAGCACCATAGGGGGGGGAACGATCTCCTACGAGCAGTACTTC. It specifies CASTIGGGTISYEQYF.